The entry below gives a single T cell receptor beta chain sequence along with its context. This record comes from a study of blood T cell repertoires in COVID-19. Study-wide background: Acute and convalescent COVID-19 samples came from the United States, Italy and Spain. Sources were T cells, B-cell-depleted T cells, or PBMCs; the material itself was cDNA or gDNA.

The CDR3 covers 15 residues. Germline V gives CDR1 KGHSH, CDR2 LQKENI. Germline trimming cut 3 bases from V and 8 bases from J; bases unmatched to any gene: 4. Original processing methods: Amplification with reference gene primers provided the estimates of nucleated cell counts. Data came from immunoSEQ multiplex PCR; TCRdb stores just in-frame clones and leaves some out. V and J calls and clone size come straight from that table; D and trimming were deduced from the DNA. The sample includes more than 130,000 clones, about 86% of them seen just once. V usage is TRBV18 and J usage is TRBJ2-1; 13 nucleotides line up with TRBD2. The TCR was taken from a woman aged 40 to 50 with acute or convalescent COVID-19. The specimen was peripheral blood. CDR3 sequence reads: CASSPGTSGNHEQFF. The DNA for the CDR3 is TGTGCCAGCTCACCCGGGACTAGCGGGAACCATGAGCAGTTCTTC.